The 25 T cell receptor beta chains given below trace back to one sample, sequenced in a study of control samples from healthy donors and cancer patients. The protocol was immunoSEQ multiplex PCR, while the TCRdb copy is restricted to in-frame clones and leaves out a portion. The sample has 350,000 to 450,000 clones; 75% to 95% are singletons. The sequencing sample was made of PBMCs. Receptors originate from a man aged 35 to 55 with head and neck cancer.

The chain couples TRBV5-1 to TRBJ2-3; D call uncertain. Germline V gene lookup returns CDR1 SGHRS and CDR2 YFSETQ. The CDR3 covers 14 residues. The germline V and J ends were trimmed by 0 bases and 4 bases, with 9 bases remaining between them. The CDR3 DNA is TGCGCCAGCAGCTTGGTGGGGTCAGCAGATACGCAGTATTTT. Its protein is CASSLVGSADTQYF. Full variable domain (rest looked up from reference TRBV5-1 and TRBJ2-3): KAGVTQTPRYLIKTRGQQVTLSCSPISGHRSVSWYQQTPGQGLQFLFEYFSETQRNKGNFPGRFSGRQFSNSRSEMNVSTLELGDSALYLCASSLVGSADTQYFGPGTRLTVL.

In its sample, this clone was seen a few times. The rearrangement uses TRBV5-1 and TRBJ2-6, with 12 bases aligning to TRBD1. V lost 4 bases and J lost 4; bases outside the gene matches: 15. Germline values: CDR1 SGHRS, CDR2 YFSETQ. The CDR3 sequence is 20 residues long. CDR3 sequence (DNA): TGCGCCAGCAGCCCAGCCGGGACAGGGGGCCGCGTGAGAGGGGCCAACGTCCTGACTTTC. This translates into CASSPAGTGGRVRGANVLTF.

Here the CDR3 reads CASSPRTSEETQYF. CDR3 nucleotides: TGCGCCAGCAGCCCCCGAACTAGCGAGGAGACCCAGTACTTC. V gene TRBV5-1 combines with J gene TRBJ2-5; 7 nucleotides agree with TRBD2. The CDR3 covers 14 residues. The V and J ends lost 4 bases and 5 bases, in that order; junction bases with no gene match: 8. CDR1 is SGHRS and CDR2 is YFSETQ in the germline V gene.

The chain carries TRBV7-2 and TRBJ2-3, with D tentatively TRBD1 (5 bases). Germline-derived CDR1 and CDR2 are SGHTA and FQGNSA. The germline V and J ends were trimmed by 5 bases and 0 bases, with 9 bases remaining between them. This CDR3 is 14 amino acids long. The CDR3 nucleotides read TGTGCCAGCAGCCCTGACAGAAGCACAGATACGCAGTATTTT. Encoded protein: CASSPDRSTDTQYF.

The chain joins TRBV5-5 to TRBJ1-3, with D perhaps TRBD1 (5 bases). The ends were cut back, 2 bases at V and 0 bases at J, with 9 bases in the middle. The CDR3 is 15 residues long. From germline, CDR1 is SGHKS and CDR2 YYEKEE (reference sequence). In nucleotides, the CDR3 is TGTGCCAGCAGCTTACTAACAGGCTCTGGAAACACCATATATTTT. It specifies CASSLLTGSGNTIYF.

V gene TRBV7-2 combines with J gene TRBJ2-7; TRBD1 matches 7 bases. J gave up 1 base and V 5 bases, and 8 bases lay outside the gene matches. Germline assignment: CDR1 SGHTA and CDR2 FQGNSA. The CDR3 runs 15 residues. The CDR3 DNA is TGTGCCAGCAGCCCGCGGACAGGAAGGTCCTACGAGCAGTACTTC. Protein product: CASSPRTGRSYEQYF.

CDR3 in amino acids: CASSRSTGYEQYF. In DNA, the CDR3 is TGTGCCAGCAGCCGTTCTACCGGCTACGAGCAGTACTTC. The chain joins TRBV4-2 to TRBJ2-7; D unresolved. The CDR3 spans 13 residues. Between the trimmed V and J ends, which lost 4 bases and 3 bases, there was a span of 10 bases. Germline CDR1 and CDR2: LGHNA and YNFKEQ.

CDR3 residues: CASSLTGLSYEQYF. CDR3 nucleotide sequence: TGTGCCAGCAGCTTAACGGGGCTATCCTACGAGCAGTACTTC. The chain recombines TRBV7-9 with TRBJ2-7; D is possibly TRBD1 or TRBD2 (5 bases each). The V end was cut by 2 bases, the J end by 1 base, with 9 bases between. The CDR3 loop spans 14 amino acids. Germline values: CDR1 SEHNR, CDR2 FQNEAQ (reference sequence).

This sequence joins TRBV30 and TRBJ2-7; 8 bases align to TRBD1. J lost 4 bases, V lost 0 bases, and 8 bases had no gene match. CDR1 and CDR2 from the germline V gene are GTSNPN and SVGIG (reference sequence). The CDR3 runs 15 residues. For the CDR3, the DNA is TGTGCCTGGAGTGTAATCGGACAGGGTGAATACGAGCAGTACTTC. Its protein product is CAWSVIGQGEYEQYF.

This rearrangement joins TRBV12-3 or TRBV12-4 to TRBJ2-3, with TRBD1 matching 7 bases. CDR3 length equals 13 residues. Trimming cost V 3 bases and J 7 bases; bases outside gene matches: 4. DNA of the CDR3: TGTGCCAGCAGTTTGGGACAGTCGCATACGCAGTATTTT. Amino acids: CASSLGQSHTQYF.

The V gene is TRBV4-3, the J gene TRBJ2-2; a weak D match, TRBD1 (5 bases). Deletions cut 0 bases from V and 3 bases from J, with 11 bases between. The CDR3 contains 16 residues. Germline assignment: CDR1 LGHNA and CDR2 YSLEER. The CDR3: CASSQDWGSDTGELFF. CDR3 DNA: TGCGCCAGCAGCCAAGATTGGGGCAGCGACACCGGGGAGCTGTTTTTT.

The genes are TRBV24-1 and TRBJ2-1; 8 nucleotides align to TRBD1. Germline lookup yields CDR1 KGHDR and CDR2 SFDVKD. The CDR3 runs 16 residues. V lost 4 bases and J lost 4; bases outside the gene matches: 8. CDR3 in DNA: TGTGCCACCAGTGACGAGGGGACAGGCCGATACAATGAGCAGTTCTTC. It encodes CATSDEGTGRYNEQFF.

This sequence joins TRBV2 and TRBJ2-7; 9 bases are shared with TRBD1. In germline, CDR1 is SNHLY, CDR2 FYNNEI. The CDR3 extends over 14 amino acids. V lost 5 bases, J lost 3 bases, and 5 bases stayed unmatched. Here the CDR3 reads CASSRQGVLYEQYF. DNA for the CDR3: TGTGCCAGCAGTAGACAGGGGGTACTCTACGAGCAGTACTTC.

The V gene is TRBV19, the J gene TRBJ2-7; the match to TRBD1 covers 7 bases. This CDR3 has 15 residues. Per the germline V gene, CDR1 is LNHDA and CDR2 is SQIVND (reference sequence). With V trimmed by 6 bases and J by 2 bases, 10 bases remained unmatched. CDR3: CASSNPGQPPYEQYF. The CDR3, as DNA: TGTGCCAGTAGCAACCCGGGACAGCCGCCCTACGAGCAGTACTTC.

J is TRBJ2-6 and V is TRBV3-1 (or the pseudogene TRBV3-2), with 8 bases fitting TRBD1. From germline, CDR1 is LGHDT and CDR2 YNNKEL (reference sequence). This CDR3 is 19 amino acids long. The V and J ends lost 5 bases and 0 bases, in that order; junction bases with no gene match: 12. The CDR3 sequence is CASSSLPGQVSSGANVLTF. CDR3 nucleotide sequence: TGTGCCAGCAGCTCGCTACCGGGACAGGTTTCCTCTGGGGCCAACGTCCTGACTTTC.

The chain is built from TRBV6-5 and TRBJ2-7; TRBD2 aligns across 10 bases. From germline, CDR1 is MNHEY and CDR2 SVGAGI. This CDR3 is 13 amino acids long. The junction had 6 bases not matched to a gene; V was cut back by 8 bases and J by 5 bases. In DNA, the CDR3 is TGTGCCAGCGGATGGCTAGCGGGAGACGAGCAGTACTTC. Protein product: CASGWLAGDEQYF.

This sequence joins TRBV5-1 and TRBJ2-2, with D unresolved. Germline values: CDR1 SGHRS, CDR2 YFSETQ. The CDR3 consists of 14 residues. V lost 0 bases and J 0 bases, leaving 3 bases between the germline ends. CDR3 region: CASSLDPNTGELFF. CDR3 DNA sequence: TGCGCCAGCAGCTTGGATCCGAACACCGGGGAGCTGTTTTTT.

The chain recombines TRBV4-1 with TRBJ1-5; no reliable D call. The CDR3 runs 12 residues. Germline V gives CDR1 MGHRA, CDR2 YSYEKL. V lost 1 base and J lost 6, with 4 bases in between. CDR3 sequence (DNA): TGCGCCAGCAGCCAAGGGACTCAGCCCCAGCATTTT. Translation: CASSQGTQPQHF.

The rearrangement uses TRBV11-3 and TRBJ2-1; D is undetermined. V was pared by 1 base and J by 6 bases, with 4 bases between. CDR1 SGHNT and CDR2 YENEEA come from the germline V gene. This CDR3 is 12 amino acids long. The CDR3, as DNA: TGTGCCAGCAGCTTAGCACTCAATGAGCAGTTCTTC. It yields the protein CASSLALNEQFF.

V and J are TRBV10-3 and TRBJ2-3, with TRBD2 matching 10 bases. Trimming removed 4 bases from V and 3 bases from J; junction bases left unmatched: 7. The germline CDR1 and CDR2 sequences are ENHRY and SYGVKD. The CDR3 runs 16 residues. Written as DNA, the CDR3 is TGTGCCATCAGTGGGCCTAGCGGGGGCCTTACAGATACGCAGTATTTT. Protein product: CAISGPSGGLTDTQYF.

The table lists this clone with a count of one. The J gene is TRBJ2-7, the V gene TRBV6-2 or TRBV6-3, with TRBD1 matching 7 bases. CDR3 length equals 18 residues. The V segment lost 2 bases and the J segment 5 bases; nucleotides outside the gene matches: 18. CDR1 is MNHEY, CDR2 SVGEGT, per germline. CDR3: CASSYRATGDQLSHEQYF. CDR3 nucleotide sequence: TGTGCCAGCAGTTACAGGGCTACAGGGGACCAACTATCCCACGAGCAGTACTTC.

The chain uses TRBV10-2 and TRBJ2-6; D unresolved. Trimming took 5 bases from V and 1 from J, leaving 15 bases between them. Germline CDR1 WSHSY, CDR2 SAAADI. CDR3 length: 17 amino acids. The CDR3 loop reads CASSSRASGSGANVLTF. In DNA form, the CDR3 reads TGCGCCAGCAGTTCGAGAGCGTCAGGTTCTGGGGCCAACGTCCTGACTTTC.

The V gene is TRBV6-2 or TRBV6-3, the J gene TRBJ2-1; a weak D match, TRBD1 (7 bases). Germline lookup yields CDR1 MNHEY and CDR2 SVGEGT. With 2 bases removed from V and 8 bases from J, the gap between germline ends came to 25 bases. The CDR3 extends over 18 amino acids. The CDR3 reads CASSYVLGSGGRVDEQFF. CDR3 nucleotides: TGTGCCAGCAGTTACGTTTTGGGATCAGGGGGGCGGGTCGATGAGCAGTTCTTC.

This sequence joins TRBV5-8 and TRBJ1-4; 8 bases match TRBD1. CDR3 size: 14 residues. V was clipped by 4 bases and J by 8 bases; unmatched bases: 7. CDR1 and CDR2 (germline): SGHTS, YDEGEE. DNA of the CDR3: TGTGCCAGCAGCCCAGGACAGGGAAAAGAAAAACTGTTTTTT. Protein: CASSPGQGKEKLFF.

J is TRBJ2-1 and V is TRBV7-3; 8 bases are a match to TRBD2. The CDR3 runs 15 residues. V dropped 5 bases and J dropped 2; count of bases not matched to a gene: 5. Germline loops: CDR1 SGHTA, CDR2 FQGTGA. The CDR3 reads CASSLSGGAYNEQFF. DNA of the CDR3: TGTGCCAGCAGCCTAAGCGGGGGAGCCTACAATGAGCAGTTCTTC.